This T cell receptor (beta chain) was identified in a study of post-analysis software for immune sequencing data. Study as a whole: Progressive-relapsing, secondary progressive and relapsing-remitting multiple sclerosis were among the disease courses included.

Comments on this clonotype: Its antigen is not identified. One junction end does not reproduce the germline sequence, and a read error may be involved.

This CDR3 region has 15 residues. The V gene's germline CDR1 is MNHEY and CDR2 SVGAGI. Each TCR beta cDNA library carried unique molecular identifiers. Each sample of about 1 to 10 million input T cells yielded 500,000 or so cDNA molecules, so each molecule approximated one T cell. MiXCR, applied by TCRdb to the PCR reads, yields one record per CDR3 protein. The sample includes approximately 360,000 distinct CDR3 sequences, 30% to 45% of them seen just once. Study-level points and caveats: Those with multiple sclerosis, the patient group, showed significantly lower normalized Chao1 diversity than controls. Analysis by F measure revealed that same-batch samples clustered strongly together. Several TRBV segments, TRBV5-6, TRBV5-1 and TRBV20-1 among them, were found more frequent in patients than controls.

The V call is TRBV6-5, the J call TRBJ2-1, with D tentatively TRBD2 (6 bases). Specimen: blood. The source of this sequence is a girl aged 5-17 years with multiple sclerosis. CDR3 amino acids: CASSYGRGSYNGQFF. CDR3 sequence (DNA): TGTGCCAGCAGTTACGGGCGGGGAAGCTACAATGGGCAGTTCTTC.